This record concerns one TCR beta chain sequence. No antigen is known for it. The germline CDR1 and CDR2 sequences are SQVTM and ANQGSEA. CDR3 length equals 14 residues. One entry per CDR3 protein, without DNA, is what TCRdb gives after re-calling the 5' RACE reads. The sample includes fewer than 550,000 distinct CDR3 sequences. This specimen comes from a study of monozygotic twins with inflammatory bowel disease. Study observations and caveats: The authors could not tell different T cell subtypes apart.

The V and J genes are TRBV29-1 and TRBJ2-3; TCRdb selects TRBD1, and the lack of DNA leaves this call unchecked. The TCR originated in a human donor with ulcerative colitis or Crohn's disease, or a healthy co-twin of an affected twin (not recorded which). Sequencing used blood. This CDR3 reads CSVEPGSFTDTQYF.